This T cell receptor beta chain emerged from a study of T cell changes during pregnancy in multiple sclerosis. Measured with immunoSEQ multiplex PCR; TCRdb has only the in-frame clones, and not every one. The top ten hold about 1.4% of the sample, which has about 87,000 clones, 93% seen once. V was trimmed by 3 bases and J by 5 bases, leaving 10 bases between them. This CDR3 is 13 amino acids long. In germline, CDR1 is SGHTA, CDR2 FQGNSA. The clonotype originates from a female donor in good health, enrolled as a control in a pregnancy study. J is TRBJ1-1 and V is TRBV7-2; tentative D call: TRBD1 (6 bases). This specimen consisted of peripheral blood, obtained in the third trimester of pregnancy. This CDR3 is CASSFVQGTEAFF. The CDR3 DNA follows: TGTGCCAGCAGCTTCGTCCAGGGGACTGAAGCTTTCTTT.